This TCR beta chain was obtained from a study of control samples from healthy donors and cancer patients. Sequencing used immunoSEQ multiplex PCR; TCRdb keeps in-frame clones, though not all of them. The sample lists roughly 160,000 clones; nearly 96% were seen once. J lost 3 bases, V lost 0 bases, and 5 bases had no gene match. This CDR3 has 17 amino acids. Germline CDR1 reads SEHNR; CDR2 reads FQNEAQ (reference sequence). What was sequenced was blood. The chain uses TRBV7-9 and TRBJ2-5, with 12 bases fitting TRBD2. This clonotype originated in a woman aged 25 to 39 in good health. The CDR3 DNA reads TGTGCCAGCAGCTTAGCGCGCCTAGCGGGGGGGAAAGAGACCCAGTACTTC. Encoded protein: CASSLARLAGGKETQYF.